The clone carrying this T cell receptor beta chain was seen more than once but under ten times. The antigen remains unidentified. A J-beta primer mix and a sample-barcoded 5' primer were used in a second PCR of roughly 6 to 12 cycles. TCRdb redid the calling of the 5' RACE reads with MiXCR, one entry per CDR3 protein. The sample lists roughly 2 million distinct CDR3 sequences; around half were seen once. Roughly 9 milliliters of peripheral blood were drawn from each donor. Trimming at V came to 3 bases and at J to 0 bases, leaving 1 base not matched to a gene. The V gene's germline CDR1 is MGHRA and CDR2 YSYEKL. The CDR3 consists of 15 residues. The data derive from a study of blood T cells in healthy people across ages. Study-level findings and limits: With unsorted PBMCs, a conclusive comparison of naive versus antigen-experienced cells was not possible. Observed TCR beta diversity per million T cells went down as age went up. This fall followed a roughly linear course with age.

V and J are TRBV4-1 and TRBJ2-1, with TRBD2 matching 8 bases. Sequencing input: blood. The TCR originated in a woman aged 40 to 50 in good health. DNA for the CDR3: TGCGCCAGCAGCCAGCTAGCGGGCTCCTACAATGAGCAGTTCTTC. Its translation is CASSQLAGSYNEQFF.